This TCR beta chain was identified in a study of patients and donors after allogeneic stem cell transplantation. This clonotype was seen ten or more times. MiXCR was run by TCRdb on the RT-PCR reads, yielding one entry per CDR3 protein. This sample yields some 880,000 distinct CDR3 sequences, of which over 15% are seen a single time; around 5.5% belongs to the top ten. The V and J ends lost 5 bases and 3 bases respectively, with 11 bases between them. CDR1 and CDR2 (germline): SEHNR, FQNEAQ (reference sequence). This CDR3 region has 14 residues. The receptor comes from a human donor who was either an allogeneic HSCT recipient or a stem cell or donor lymphocyte infusion donor (not recorded which). It is not recorded whose cells these are; they may come from a transplant donor. Sequences were obtained from blood, either unsorted or a sorted T cell fraction (not recorded which). V and J are TRBV7-9 and TRBJ2-1; D call uncertain. The CDR3 DNA follows: TGTGCCAGCAGCACCGAAAGAGGCTACAATGAGCAGTTCTTC. The encoded protein is CASSTERGYNEQFF.